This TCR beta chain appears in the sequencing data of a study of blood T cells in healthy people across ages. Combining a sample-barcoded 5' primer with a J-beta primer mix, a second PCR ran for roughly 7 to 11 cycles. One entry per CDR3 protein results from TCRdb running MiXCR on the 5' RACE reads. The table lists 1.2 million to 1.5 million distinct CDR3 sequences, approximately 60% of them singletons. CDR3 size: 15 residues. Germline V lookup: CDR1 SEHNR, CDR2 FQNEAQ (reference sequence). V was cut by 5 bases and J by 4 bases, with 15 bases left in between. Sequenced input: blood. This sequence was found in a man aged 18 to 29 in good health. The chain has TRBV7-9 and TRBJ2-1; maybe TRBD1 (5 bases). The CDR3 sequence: CASSQDSAHYNEQFF. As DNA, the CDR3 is TGTGCCAGCAGCCAAGACAGCGCACATTACAATGAGCAGTTCTTC.